These T cell receptor beta chains were read from a single sample in a study of neoadjuvant nivolumab and ipilimumab in lung cancer. The method was immunoSEQ multiplex PCR; TCRdb's version includes in-frame clones alone and lacks a portion of them. The sample holds 15,000 to 20,000 clones, 80% to 90% seen once. Source: peripheral blood, taken before neoadjuvant nivolumab, alone or with ipilimumab. The receptors here all came from an adult with non-small cell lung cancer. CDR3s include the opening cysteine and the closing phenylalanine or tryptophan. D genes are given only for firm matches. Part of the rows lack a size; the others show once, few, many or a class for expanded clones.

v_call,d_call,j_call,clone_size,cdr3_nt,cdr3_aa
TRBV11-2,TRBD2,TRBJ2-5,-,TGTGCCAGCAGCTTAGAGGCGGCTAGCGGGAAAGGAGAGACCCAGTACTTC,CASSLEAASGKGETQYF
TRBV5-4,-,TRBJ2-1,-,TGTGCCAGCAGCTTGGAAGGCGGGAATTACAATGAGCAGTTCTTC,CASSLEGGNYNEQFF
TRBV20-1,-,TRBJ1-1,-,TGCAGTATGTCAGGGTCCACTGAAGCTTTCTTT,CSMSGSTEAFF
TRBV5-4,TRBD2,TRBJ2-1,-,TGTGCCAGCCAATTAGCGGGAGGGTACAATGAGCAGTTCTTC,CASQLAGGYNEQFF
TRBV2,-,TRBJ1-1,-,TGTGCCAGCAGTCGAGAGGGGGGAACTGAAGCTTTCTTT,CASSREGGTEAFF
TRBV5-6,-,TRBJ1-2,-,TGTGCCAGCAGCTCCCCGGGAGGGACCCTCTATGGCTACACCTTC,CASSSPGGTLYGYTF
TRBV5-6,-,TRBJ1-1,-,TGTGCCAGCAGCTTGGGGAGGACTGAAGCTTTCTTT,CASSLGRTEAFF
TRBV18,-,TRBJ2-7,-,TGTGCCAGCTCATTCTCGACAGGCGAGCAGTACTTC,CASSFSTGEQYF
TRBV10-2,-,TRBJ1-2,few,TGCGCCAGCAGTGAGAGAGCGAACTATGGCTACACCTTC,CASSERANYGYTF
TRBV18,-,TRBJ2-4,-,TGTGCCAGCTCTCAGGATTTAGCCAAAAACATTCAGTACTTC,CASSQDLAKNIQYF
TRBV5-4,-,TRBJ2-1,-,TGTGCCAGCAGCTTGGACAGACTAAACAATGAGCAGTTCTTC,CASSLDRLNNEQFF
TRBV7-2,-,TRBJ2-2,-,TGTGCCAGCAGCGAGGGGCCGGGACGGCCCGGGGAGCTGTTTTTT,CASSEGPGRPGELFF
TRBV6-1,TRBD2,TRBJ2-1,-,TGTGCCAGCAGTGAACTAGCGGGAGGCAATGAGCAGTTCTTC,CASSELAGGNEQFF
TRBV11-2,-,TRBJ2-7,-,TGTGCCAGCAACCTGGGACAGGGTGGTAGCGGGGGTTACGAGCAGTACTTC,CASNLGQGGSGGYEQYF
TRBV5-1,-,TRBJ1-5,-,TGCGCCAGCAGCTCAACGACCTCCGGTCGCGGCCATTTCAATCAGCCCCAGCATTTT,CASSSTTSGRGHFNQPQHF
TRBV10-2,-,TRBJ1-1,once,TGCGCCAGCAGGGGGGTAATGAACACTGAAGCTTTCTTT,CASRGVMNTEAFF
TRBV30,-,TRBJ1-5,-,TGTGCCTGGACTACAACGGGGGGGGACGGGCCCCAGCATTTT,CAWTTTGGDGPQHF
TRBV7-9,-,TRBJ1-1,few,TGTGCCAGCAGCCCTTCGTCCTTAGGATCCACTGAAGCTTTCTTT,CASSPSSLGSTEAFF
TRBV5-4,TRBD2,TRBJ2-7,-,TGTGCCAGCAGCCCGGGACTAGACTCCTACGAGCAGTACTTC,CASSPGLDSYEQYF
TRBV5-1,TRBD1,TRBJ2-1,-,TGCGCCAGCAGCCCGGGACAGGCGGTCGGCAATGAGCAGTTCTTC,CASSPGQAVGNEQFF
TRBV7-9,-,TRBJ2-7,-,TGTGCCAGCAGCTTAGTGAGAGGGGGCTACGAGCAGTACTTC,CASSLVRGGYEQYF
TRBV19,-,TRBJ2-3,-,TGTGCCAGTAACCAGGGAGATACGCAGTATTTT,CASNQGDTQYF
TRBV10-3,-,TRBJ2-7,-,TGTGCCATCAGTGAGCCCGACAAGAGCTCCTACGAGCAGTACTTC,CAISEPDKSSYEQYF
TRBV7-9,TRBD2,TRBJ2-3,-,TGTGCCAGCAGGACTAGCGGAACCACAGATACGCAGTATTTT,CASRTSGTTDTQYF
TRBV5-1,TRBD2,TRBJ2-3,once,TGCGCCAGCAGCTTGGCTAGCGGGACCACAGATACGCAGTATTTT,CASSLASGTTDTQYF
TRBV5-6,TRBD2,TRBJ2-5,-,TGTGCCAGCAGCTTGAGGGCGGGAGCGGCAGAGACCCAGTACTTC,CASSLRAGAAETQYF
TRBV5-1,-,TRBJ1-1,-,TGCGCCAGCAGCTTTCATCCGGGGGAGAGGGCCACTGAAGCTTTCTTT,CASSFHPGERATEAFF
TRBV10-1,TRBD2,TRBJ2-1,few,TGCGCCAGCAGTGAGTCGACTAGCCGAGAATACAATGAGCAGTTCTTC,CASSESTSREYNEQFF
TRBV5-4,-,TRBJ1-2,once,TGTGCCAGCAGCTTGAATCTCTATGGCTACACCTTC,CASSLNLYGYTF
TRBV30,-,TRBJ2-2,-,TGTGCCTGGAGTGTCGTGGCAAGGAACACCGGGGAGCTGTTTTTT,CAWSVVARNTGELFF
TRBV13,-,TRBJ2-5,-,TGTGCCAGCAGCTATTCGGGGACGCTCCGGGAGACCCAGTACTTC,CASSYSGTLRETQYF
TRBV6-1,TRBD2,TRBJ2-7,once,TGTGCCAGCAGGAGGACTAGCGACACCTCCGAGCAGTACTTC,CASRRTSDTSEQYF
TRBV14,-,TRBJ1-4,-,TGTGCCAGCAGCCTGGAAGGGCTCAAACTGTTTTTT,CASSLEGLKLFF
TRBV6-6,-,TRBJ2-7,-,TGTGCCAGCAGTGGACGGAGCTCCTACGAGCAGTACTTC,CASSGRSSYEQYF
TRBV7-2,-,TRBJ2-5,-,TGTGCCAGCAGCCGCTCCGGGACTCTCAAGGAGACCCAGTACTTC,CASSRSGTLKETQYF
TRBV18,TRBD1,TRBJ2-3,-,TGTGCCAGCTCACGACAACCGGGACAGGGCACAGATACGCAGTATTTT,CASSRQPGQGTDTQYF
TRBV30,-,TRBJ2-7,-,TGTGCCTGGAGTGTGTCCGGTGCCCGGGCCTACGAGCAGTACTTC,CAWSVSGARAYEQYF
TRBV18,TRBD1,TRBJ2-5,once,TGTGCCAGCTCACCACTGACAGGGGGCCAAGAGACCCAGTACTTC,CASSPLTGGQETQYF
TRBV6-5,TRBD2,TRBJ2-7,few,TGTGCCAGCAGTCTGACTAGCTGGGGGTCGTACGAGCAGTACTTC,CASSLTSWGSYEQYF
TRBV6-5,-,TRBJ2-2,-,TGTGCCAGCAGTTACGTGCGAGGAAGTACCGGGGAGCTGTTTTTT,CASSYVRGSTGELFF
TRBV30,TRBD2,TRBJ2-1,-,TGTGCCTGGAGTGTTAGCGGGAGCTCCTACAATGAGCAGTTCTTC,CAWSVSGSSYNEQFF
TRBV10-3,-,TRBJ1-1,-,TGTGCCATCGTTGCGCAGGTCGGCACTGAAGCTTTCTTT,CAIVAQVGTEAFF
TRBV30,-,TRBJ1-2,-,TGTGCCTGGAGTAGCCGGGGGCGTGGCTACACCTTC,CAWSSRGRGYTF
TRBV4-2,-,TRBJ2-5,-,TGTGCCAGCAGCCAAGTTTGGGGGAGGTCGGAGACCCAGTACTTC,CASSQVWGRSETQYF